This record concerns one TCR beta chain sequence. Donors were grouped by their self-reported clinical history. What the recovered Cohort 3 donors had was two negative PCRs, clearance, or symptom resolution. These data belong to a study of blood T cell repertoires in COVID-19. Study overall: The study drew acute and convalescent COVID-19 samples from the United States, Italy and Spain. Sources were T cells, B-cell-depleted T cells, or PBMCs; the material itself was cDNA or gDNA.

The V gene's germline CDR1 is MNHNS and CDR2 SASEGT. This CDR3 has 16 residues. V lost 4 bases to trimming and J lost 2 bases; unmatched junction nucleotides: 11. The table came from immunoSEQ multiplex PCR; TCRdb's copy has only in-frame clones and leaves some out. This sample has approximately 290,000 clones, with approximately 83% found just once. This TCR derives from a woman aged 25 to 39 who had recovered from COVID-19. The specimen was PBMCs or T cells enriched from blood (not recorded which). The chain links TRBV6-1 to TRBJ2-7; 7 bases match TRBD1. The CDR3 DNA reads TGTGCCAGCAGTGGATCCAGGGGGATGAAGGCCTACGAGCAGTACTTC. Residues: CASSGSRGMKAYEQYF.